One and the same sample provided the 21 T cell receptor beta chains below, sequenced in a study of shared clonotypes between healthy human individuals. Some clones are missing from TCRdb's copy, which holds only in-frame ones; the method was immunoSEQ multiplex PCR. This table has about 2 million clones, roughly 94% appearing once. The sequenced sample was naive CD4+ T cells sorted from blood. Subset of the sample: CD45RA+ positively selected. These receptors all stem from a man aged 18 to 35 in good health.

CDR3 region: CASSPRGSRTGELFF. The DNA of the CDR3 is TGTGCCAGCAGCCCCAGGGGGTCGAGGACCGGGGAGCTGTTTTTT. The chain links TRBV21-1 to TRBJ2-2; the table assigns TRBD1, which was not confirmed against the DNA. TRBV21-1 is described as a pseudogene. The CDR3 runs to 15 residues.

The count of this clone is one. This sequence joins TRBV4-1 and TRBJ1-2; D remains ambiguous. Trimming cost V 0 bases and J 4 bases, with 12 bases left between them. The CDR3 extends over 15 amino acids. Germline loops: CDR1 MGHRA, CDR2 YSYEKL. DNA for the CDR3: TGCGCCAGCAGCCAAGAGGCAGGCGCAGTCTATGGCTACACCTTC. It codes for CASSQEAGAVYGYTF.

The chain is built from TRBV6-4 and TRBJ1-1, with 9 bases identical to TRBD1. Germline V gene sequence: CDR1 MRHNA, CDR2 SNTAGT. With V trimmed by 6 bases and J by 4 bases, 9 bases remained unmatched. The CDR3 is made up of 15 amino acids. The CDR3 bases are TGTGCCAGCAGCCGACAGGGGGGAAGGAGCACTGAAGCTTTCTTT. Residues: CASSRQGGRSTEAFF.

This chain joins TRBV10-3 and TRBJ2-5; no definite D call. The ends were cut back, 0 bases at V and 1 base at J, with 12 bases in the middle. CDR1 and CDR2 (germline): ENHRY, SYGVKD. This CDR3 has 16 residues. The CDR3 loop is CAISESRIAPQETQYF. CDR3 bases: TGTGCCATCAGTGAGTCGCGGATAGCACCCCAAGAGACCCAGTACTTC.

The rearrangement uses TRBV10-3 and TRBJ2-7; TRBD1 aligns across 9 bases. Germline lookup yields CDR1 ENHRY and CDR2 SYGVKD. The CDR3 is 13 residues long. J was trimmed by 4 bases and V by 9 bases; bases with no gene match: 7. The CDR3 loop is CAITPGTGYEQYF. The CDR3 region has the DNA TGTGCCATAACCCCCGGGACAGGGTACGAGCAGTACTTC.

This clone was picked up one time. The DNA for the CDR3 is TGCACCGGGCGGGGGCCAGGCAATGAGCAGTTCTTC. Encoded protein: CTGRGPGNEQFF. J is TRBJ2-1 and V is TRBV29-1, with TRBD2 as a possible D gene (7 bases). The CDR3 runs 12 residues. Germline V gene data show CDR1 as SQVTM and CDR2 as ANQGSEA.

The genes are TRBV4-3 and TRBJ2-1, with a weak D call TRBD1 (6 bases). Trimming cost V 3 bases and J 0 bases, with 12 bases left between them. Per the germline V gene, CDR1 is LGHNA and CDR2 is YSLEER. The CDR3 is 16 amino acids. Here the CDR3 reads CASSQVRGSSYNEQFF. CDR3 in DNA: TGCGCCAGCAGCCAGGTTAGGGGGAGCTCCTACAATGAGCAGTTCTTC.

The chain joins TRBV7-2 to TRBJ1-5, with 9 positions matching TRBD1. The CDR3 has 15 amino acids. The V gene end was trimmed by 5 bases and the J gene end by 1 base; junction bases not matched to a gene: 3. Germline lookup yields CDR1 SGHTA and CDR2 FQGNSA. The CDR3 DNA reads as TGTGCCAGCAGCGTGACAGGGGGAAGCAATCAGCCCCAGCATTTT. Protein: CASSVTGGSNQPQHF. The variable domain in full, with the rest retrieved from reference TRBV7-2 and TRBJ1-5, is GAGVSQSPSNKVTEKGKDVELRCDPISGHTALYWYRQSLGQGLEFLIYFQGNSAPDKSGLPSDRFSAERTGGSVSTLTIQRTQQEDSAVYLCASSVTGGSNQPQHFGDGTRLSIL.

The chain links TRBV7-9 to TRBJ1-5, with D possibly matching TRBD1 (5 bases). V was trimmed by 4 bases and J by 7 bases, leaving 11 bases between them. The CDR3 is 13 amino acids. The germline V gene encodes CDR1 SEHNR and CDR2 FQNEAQ (reference sequence). The CDR3 spells CASSYGAQQPQHF. The CDR3 bases are TGTGCCAGCAGCTACGGGGCTCAGCAGCCCCAGCATTTT. Full variable domain (outside the CDR3, taken from reference TRBV7-9 and TRBJ1-5): DTGVSQNPRHKITKRGQNVTFRCDPISEHNRLYWYRQTLGQGPEFLTYFQNEAQLEKSRLLSDRFSAERPKGSFSTLEIQRTEQGDSAMYLCASSYGAQQPQHFGDGTRLSIL.

This chain links TRBV7-2 with TRBJ1-4; D not resolved. CDR3 size: 14 residues. Trimming removed 6 bases at V and 4 bases at J, with 12 bases between. Germline assignment: CDR1 SGHTA and CDR2 FQGNSA. The CDR3 spells CASRRGRNNEKLFF. The CDR3 nucleotides read TGTGCCAGCAGGCGCGGACGGAATAATGAAAAACTGTTTTTT.

Of note for this clone: The identical CDR3 is also encoded by other nucleotide sequences in the sample. The rearrangement uses TRBV11-3 and TRBJ2-6; D gene ambiguous. This CDR3 region has 14 residues. Germline V gene sequence: CDR1 SGHNT, CDR2 YENEEA. V lost 5 bases and J 2 bases, leaving 7 bases between the germline ends. CDR3 sequence reads: CASSPDAGANVLTF. The CDR3, as DNA: TGTGCCAGCAGCCCGGATGCTGGGGCCAACGTCCTGACTTTC. Full variable domain (rest looked up from reference TRBV11-3 and TRBJ2-6): EAGVVQSPRYKIIEKKQPVAFWCNPISGHNTLYWYLQNLGQGPELLIRYENEEAVDDSQLPKDRFSAERLKGVDSTLKIQPAELGDSAVYLCASSPDAGANVLTFGAGSRLTVL.

The V call is TRBV5-4, the J call TRBJ2-7; 9 bases are shared with TRBD2. The CDR3 sequence is 16 residues long. The ends lost 2 bases at V and 5 bases at J; junction bases unmatched: 11. In germline, CDR1 is SGHNT, CDR2 YYREEE (reference sequence). The CDR3 sequence is CASSLRFSGRHNEQYF. The CDR3 nucleotides are TGTGCCAGCAGCTTAAGGTTCAGCGGGAGGCACAACGAGCAGTACTTC.

On this clone: The same CDR3 arises from other DNA sequences in this sample as well. In nucleotides, the CDR3 is TGCGCCAGCAGCTTGGTGGCAGGGGGATCCTACGAGCAGTACTTC. This gives the protein CASSLVAGGSYEQYF. The V call is TRBV5-1, the J call TRBJ2-7, with 7 positions matching TRBD1. The V segment lost 0 bases and the J segment 1 base; nucleotides outside the gene matches: 4. Germline V gene lookup returns CDR1 SGHRS and CDR2 YFSETQ. The CDR3 loop spans 15 amino acids.

The chain combines TRBV6-5 with TRBJ2-3; tentatively, D is TRBD2 (6 bases). Germline CDR1 and CDR2: MNHEY and SVGAGI. The CDR3 is 15 residues long. V shed 5 bases and J shed 0 bases, with 12 bases lying between them. CDR3 sequence (DNA): TGTGCCAGCAGTCTGCTAGCGTCTAGCACAGATACGCAGTATTTT. Amino acids: CASSLLASSTDTQYF.

The V gene is TRBV5-1, the J gene TRBJ2-2; D gene uncertain. The CDR3 covers 15 residues. V was trimmed by 0 bases and J by 0 bases, leaving 6 bases between them. Looked up from germline, CDR1 is SGHRS and CDR2 is YFSETQ. Here the CDR3 reads CASSLENTNTGELFF. The CDR3 bases are TGCGCCAGCAGCTTGGAGAATACGAACACCGGGGAGCTGTTTTTT.

The V gene is TRBV4-1, the J gene TRBJ1-2, with D unresolved. The germline V gene encodes CDR1 MGHRA and CDR2 YSYEKL. Trimming pared 0 bases from V and 2 bases from J, leaving 16 bases between. The CDR3 length is 17 residues. The CDR3 spells CASSQEALPGRNYGYTF. The CDR3, as DNA: TGCGCCAGCAGCCAAGAAGCCCTCCCTGGCCGGAACTATGGCTACACCTTC.

J is TRBJ2-1 and V is TRBV2; D ambiguous. Germline assignment: CDR1 SNHLY and CDR2 FYNNEI. V was trimmed by 8 bases and J by 1 base, leaving 18 bases between them. The CDR3 is 16 amino acids. In DNA form, the CDR3 reads TGTGCCAGCGCTAAAGAGAGCCTGATTTCCTACAATGAGCAGTTCTTC. It codes for CASAKESLISYNEQFF.

The chain uses TRBV6-1 and TRBJ2-5; 10 bases fit TRBD1. Germline V gene sequence: CDR1 MNHNS, CDR2 SASEGT. This CDR3 has 16 residues. V was pared by 1 base and J by 5 bases, with 7 bases of the junction left unmatched. The chain's CDR3 is CASSEDVKGQGETQYF. The CDR3 DNA sequence: TGTGCCAGCAGTGAAGACGTAAAGGGACAGGGGGAGACCCAGTACTTC.

This chain joins TRBV27 and TRBJ2-7; D call uncertain. CDR3 length: 12 amino acids. Germline CDR1 reads MNHEY; CDR2 reads SMNVEV (reference sequence). The ends were cut back, 1 base at V and 4 bases at J, with 5 bases in the middle. CDR3 DNA sequence: TGTGCCAGCAGTTTATGGGGATACGAGCAGTACTTC. Translated: CASSLWGYEQYF.

The J gene is TRBJ2-3, the V gene TRBV6-6; 8 bases agree with TRBD1. This CDR3 has 16 residues. Germline V lookup: CDR1 MNHNY, CDR2 SVGAGI (reference sequence). Germline trimming cut 4 bases from V and 0 bases from J; bases unmatched to any gene: 6. The CDR3 here is CASSSTGAPSTDTQYF. CDR3 nucleotides: TGTGCCAGCAGTTCGACAGGGGCCCCCAGCACAGATACGCAGTATTTT.

The chain links TRBV19 to TRBJ2-1; D remains ambiguous. The CDR3 consists of 15 residues. V was cut by 6 bases and J by 0 bases, with 12 bases left in between. CDR1 and CDR2 (germline): LNHDA, SQIVND (reference sequence). CDR3 loop: CASRDDPSSYNEQFF. In DNA, the CDR3 is TGTGCCAGTAGGGATGACCCGAGCTCCTACAATGAGCAGTTCTTC.